This TCR beta chain was sequenced during a study of vaccination effects on CD4 cells after COVID-19. Study details: Samples were taken post-vaccine, and their median timing was 72 days after the second dose.

Antigen-specific CD4+ T cells were expanded (with viral peptide pools) by the ViraFEST assay ahead of sequencing. Culture lasted about ten days before CD4+ T cell isolation. Two doses of BNT162b2 or mRNA-1273 vaccine were administered to participants. Nucleocapsid antibody tests were negative, and the vaccine recipients had no prior SARS-CoV-2 infection. A few million PBMC per well were cultured with around 9.6 IU/ml IL-2 and approximately 9.1 ug/ml peptides. CDR3 length equals 15 residues. The germline V gene encodes CDR1 LNHNV and CDR2 YYDKDF (reference sequence). With 5 bases clipped from V and 4 bases from J, the junction kept 9 bases outside the gene matches. Some clones are missing from TCRdb's copy, which holds only in-frame ones; the method was immunoSEQ multiplex PCR. The sample holds approximately 30,000 clones; over 60% are singletons and the top ten take approximately 8.9%. With regard to this clone: Its antigen is currently unknown.

Study results and limitations: Late post-vaccination, clones induced by infection and those induced by vaccine underwent marked clonal contraction.

The sample here was CD4+ T cells from PBMCs cultured with SARS-CoV-2 spike peptides, taken after COVID-19 vaccination. This clonotype was obtained from a human donor who received a COVID-19 vaccine. V gene TRBV15 combines with J gene TRBJ1-2, with 8 bases lining up with TRBD1. CDR3 loop: CATSLDRGSSYGYTF. CDR3 nucleotides: TGTGCCACCAGCTTAGACAGGGGATCGTCCTATGGCTACACCTTC.